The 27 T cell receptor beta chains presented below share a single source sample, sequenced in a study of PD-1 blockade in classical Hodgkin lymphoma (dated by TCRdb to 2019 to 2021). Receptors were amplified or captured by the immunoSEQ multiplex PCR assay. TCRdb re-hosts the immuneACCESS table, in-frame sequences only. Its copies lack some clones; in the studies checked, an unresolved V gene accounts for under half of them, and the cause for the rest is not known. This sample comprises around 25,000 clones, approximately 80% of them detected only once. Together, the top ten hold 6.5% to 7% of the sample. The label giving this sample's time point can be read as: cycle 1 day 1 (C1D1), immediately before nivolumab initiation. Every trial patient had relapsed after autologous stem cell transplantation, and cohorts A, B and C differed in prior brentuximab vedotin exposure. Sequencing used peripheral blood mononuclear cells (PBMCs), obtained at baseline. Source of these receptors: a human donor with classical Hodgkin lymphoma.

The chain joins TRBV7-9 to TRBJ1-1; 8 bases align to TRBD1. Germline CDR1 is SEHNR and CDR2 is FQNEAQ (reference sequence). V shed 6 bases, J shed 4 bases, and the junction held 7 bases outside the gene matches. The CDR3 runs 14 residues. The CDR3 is CASRPGGAGTEAFF. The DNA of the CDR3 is TGTGCCAGCAGACCAGGGGGCGCGGGCACTGAAGCTTTCTTT.

The CDR3 protein is CASSSRDPRGEQYF. The DNA of the CDR3 is TGTGCCAGCAGTTCCCGGGACCCCAGGGGCGAGCAGTACTTC. V gene TRBV27 combines with J gene TRBJ2-7; D perhaps matches TRBD1 (6 bases). The CDR3 has 14 amino acids. The V gene lost 4 bases and the J gene lost 6 bases, with 16 bases spanning the gap. Germline V CDR1 and CDR2: MNHEY, SMNVEV (reference sequence).

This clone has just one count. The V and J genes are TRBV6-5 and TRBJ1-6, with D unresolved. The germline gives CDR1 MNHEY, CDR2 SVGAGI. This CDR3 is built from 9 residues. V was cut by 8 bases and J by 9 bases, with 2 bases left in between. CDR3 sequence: CASGSPLHF. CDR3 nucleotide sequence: TGTGCCAGCGGTTCACCCCTCCACTTT.

CDR3 DNA: TGCGCCAGCAGCGCCTCAGGGGGCAGGACAGATACGCAGTATTTT. Protein sequence: CASSASGGRTDTQYF. The chain joins TRBV4-3 to TRBJ2-3, with 8 bases aligning to TRBD1. The CDR3 length is 15 residues. V gave up 5 bases and J gave up 3 bases; unmatched junction bases: 7. Per the germline V gene, CDR1 is LGHNA and CDR2 is YSLEER.

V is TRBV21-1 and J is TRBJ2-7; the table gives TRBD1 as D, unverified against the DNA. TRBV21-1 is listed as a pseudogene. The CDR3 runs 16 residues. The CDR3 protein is CASSGQPGQATERRYF. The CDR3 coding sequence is TGTGCCAGCAGCGGACAGCCGGGACAGGCGACGGAGAGACGGTACTTC.

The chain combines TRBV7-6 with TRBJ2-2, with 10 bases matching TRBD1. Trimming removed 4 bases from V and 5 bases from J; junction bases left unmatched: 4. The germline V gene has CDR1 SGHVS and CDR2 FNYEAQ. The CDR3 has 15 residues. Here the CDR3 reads CASSSGQGWTGELFF. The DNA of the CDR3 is TGTGCCAGCAGCTCGGGACAGGGGTGGACCGGGGAGCTGTTTTTT.

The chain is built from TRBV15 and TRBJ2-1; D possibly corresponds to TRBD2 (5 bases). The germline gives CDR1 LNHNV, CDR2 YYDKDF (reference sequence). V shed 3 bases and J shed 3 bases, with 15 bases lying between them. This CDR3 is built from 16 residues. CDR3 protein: CATSREGPGDYNEQFF. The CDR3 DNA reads TGTGCCACCAGCAGGGAAGGGCCCGGGGACTACAATGAGCAGTTCTTC.

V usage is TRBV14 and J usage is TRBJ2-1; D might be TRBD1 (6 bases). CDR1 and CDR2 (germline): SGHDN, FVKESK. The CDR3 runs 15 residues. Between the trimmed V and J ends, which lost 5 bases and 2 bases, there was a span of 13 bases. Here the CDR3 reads CASSNLGGTYNEQFF. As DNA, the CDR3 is TGTGCCAGCAGCAATTTAGGGGGAACCTACAATGAGCAGTTCTTC.

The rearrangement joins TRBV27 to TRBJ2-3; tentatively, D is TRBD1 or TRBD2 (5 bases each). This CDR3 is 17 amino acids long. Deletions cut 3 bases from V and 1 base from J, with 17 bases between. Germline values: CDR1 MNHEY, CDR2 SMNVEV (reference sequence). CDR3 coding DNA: TGTGCCAGCAGTTTGTTCCTCCTCCGGGACGGCACAGATACGCAGTATTTT. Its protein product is CASSLFLLRDGTDTQYF.

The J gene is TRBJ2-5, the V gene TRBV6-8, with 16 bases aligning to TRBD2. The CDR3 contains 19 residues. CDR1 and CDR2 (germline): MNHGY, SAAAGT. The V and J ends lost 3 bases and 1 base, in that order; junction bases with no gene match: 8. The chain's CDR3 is CASSYTGTSGGAGQETQYF. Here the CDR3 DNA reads TGTGCCAGCAGTTATACCGGGACTAGCGGGGGGGCGGGCCAAGAGACCCAGTACTTC.

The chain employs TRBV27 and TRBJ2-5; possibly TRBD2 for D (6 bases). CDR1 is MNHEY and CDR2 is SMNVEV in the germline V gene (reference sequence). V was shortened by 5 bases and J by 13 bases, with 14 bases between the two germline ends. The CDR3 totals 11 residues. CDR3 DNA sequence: TGTGCCAGCAGTGGAGGGGCTTATTGGTACTTC. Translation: CASSGGAYWYF.

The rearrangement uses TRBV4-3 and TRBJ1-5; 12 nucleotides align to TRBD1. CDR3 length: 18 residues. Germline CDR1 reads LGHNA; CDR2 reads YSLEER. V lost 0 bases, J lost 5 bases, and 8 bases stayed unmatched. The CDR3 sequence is CASSQDSGTGGPHQPQHF. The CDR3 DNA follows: TGCGCCAGCAGCCAAGATTCGGGGACAGGGGGCCCGCATCAGCCCCAGCATTTT.

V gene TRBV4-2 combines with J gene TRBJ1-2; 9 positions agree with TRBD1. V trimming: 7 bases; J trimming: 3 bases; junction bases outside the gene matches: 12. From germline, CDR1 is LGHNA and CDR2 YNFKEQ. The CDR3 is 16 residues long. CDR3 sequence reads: CASKQTGGGIDYGYTF. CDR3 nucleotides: TGTGCCAGCAAACAGACAGGGGGGGGAATTGACTATGGCTACACCTTC.

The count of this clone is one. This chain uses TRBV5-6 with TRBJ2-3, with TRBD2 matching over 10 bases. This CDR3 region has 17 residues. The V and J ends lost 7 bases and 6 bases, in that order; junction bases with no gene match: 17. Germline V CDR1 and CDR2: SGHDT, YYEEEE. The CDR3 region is CASAQTGLAGVGDTQYF. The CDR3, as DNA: TGTGCCAGCGCGCAGACCGGTCTAGCGGGGGTAGGGGATACGCAGTATTTT.

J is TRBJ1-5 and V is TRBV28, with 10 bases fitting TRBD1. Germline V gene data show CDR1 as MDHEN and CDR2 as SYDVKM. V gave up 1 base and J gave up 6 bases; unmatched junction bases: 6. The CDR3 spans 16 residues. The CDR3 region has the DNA TGTGCCAGCAGTTTATTGACAGGGGGCGCGGGTCAGCCCCAGCATTTT. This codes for CASSLLTGGAGQPQHF.

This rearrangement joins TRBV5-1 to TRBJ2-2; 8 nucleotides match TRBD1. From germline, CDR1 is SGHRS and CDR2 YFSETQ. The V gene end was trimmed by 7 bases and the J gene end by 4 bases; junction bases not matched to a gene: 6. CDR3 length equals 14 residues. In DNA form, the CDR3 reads TGCGCCAGCTTGGACAGGGCGGGCACCGGGGAGCTGTTTTTT. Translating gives CASLDRAGTGELFF.

The chain's CDR3 is CASSSTVDRGETQYF. The CDR3, as DNA: TGTGCCAGCAGTTCGACGGTCGACAGGGGAGAGACCCAGTACTTC. This chain uses TRBV2 with TRBJ2-5, with 8 bases fitting TRBD1. Germline assignment: CDR1 SNHLY and CDR2 FYNNEI. The CDR3 is 15 residues long. V was clipped by 5 bases and J by 4 bases; unmatched bases: 9.

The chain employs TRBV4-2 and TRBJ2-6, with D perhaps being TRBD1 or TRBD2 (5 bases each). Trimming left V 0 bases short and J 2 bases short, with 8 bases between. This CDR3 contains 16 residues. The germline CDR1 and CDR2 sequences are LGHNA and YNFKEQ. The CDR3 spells CASSQDRGAGANVLTF. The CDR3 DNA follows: TGTGCCAGCAGCCAAGATAGGGGAGCTGGGGCCAACGTCCTGACTTTC.

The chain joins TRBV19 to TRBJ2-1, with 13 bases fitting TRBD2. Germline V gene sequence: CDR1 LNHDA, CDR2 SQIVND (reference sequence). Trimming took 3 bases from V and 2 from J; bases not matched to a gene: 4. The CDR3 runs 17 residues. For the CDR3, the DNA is TGTGCCAGTAGTATGACTAGCGGGGGGCCCCCCTACAATGAGCAGTTCTTC. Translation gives CASSMTSGGPPYNEQFF.

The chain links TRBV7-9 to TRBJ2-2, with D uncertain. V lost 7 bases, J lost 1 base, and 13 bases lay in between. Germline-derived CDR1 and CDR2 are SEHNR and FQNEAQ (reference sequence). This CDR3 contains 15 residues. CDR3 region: CASIKPPENTGELFF. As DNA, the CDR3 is TGTGCCAGCATCAAGCCCCCAGAGAACACCGGGGAGCTGTTTTTT.

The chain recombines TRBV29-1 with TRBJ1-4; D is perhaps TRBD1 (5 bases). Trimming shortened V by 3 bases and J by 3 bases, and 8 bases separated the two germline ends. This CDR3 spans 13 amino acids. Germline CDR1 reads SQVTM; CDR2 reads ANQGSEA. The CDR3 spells CSVESGPNEKLFF. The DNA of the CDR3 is TGCAGCGTTGAGTCAGGGCCTAATGAAAAACTGTTTTTT.

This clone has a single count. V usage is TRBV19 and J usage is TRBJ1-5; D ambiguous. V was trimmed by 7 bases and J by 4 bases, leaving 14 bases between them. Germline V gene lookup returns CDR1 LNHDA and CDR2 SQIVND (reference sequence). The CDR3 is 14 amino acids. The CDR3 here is CASNRGRRNQPQHF. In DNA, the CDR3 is TGTGCCAGTAACCGGGGAAGGAGGAATCAGCCCCAGCATTTT.

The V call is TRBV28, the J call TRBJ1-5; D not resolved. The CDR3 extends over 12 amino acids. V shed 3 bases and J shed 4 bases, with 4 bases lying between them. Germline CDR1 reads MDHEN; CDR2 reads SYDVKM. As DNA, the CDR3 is TGTGCCAGCAGTTTGTATAATCAGCCCCAGCATTTT. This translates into CASSLYNQPQHF.

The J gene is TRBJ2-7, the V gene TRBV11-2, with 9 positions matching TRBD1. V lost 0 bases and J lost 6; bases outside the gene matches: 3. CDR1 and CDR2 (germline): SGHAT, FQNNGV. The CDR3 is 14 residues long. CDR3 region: CASSLDGTGTEQYF. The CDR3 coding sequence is TGTGCCAGCAGCTTAGATGGGACAGGGACCGAGCAGTACTTC. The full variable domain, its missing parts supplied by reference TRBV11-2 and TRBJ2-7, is EAGVAQSPRYKIIEKRQSVAFWCNPISGHATLYWYQQILGQGPKLLIQFQNNGVVDDSQLPKDRFSAERLKGVDSTLKIQPAKLEDSAVYLCASSLDGTGTEQYFGPGTRLTVT.

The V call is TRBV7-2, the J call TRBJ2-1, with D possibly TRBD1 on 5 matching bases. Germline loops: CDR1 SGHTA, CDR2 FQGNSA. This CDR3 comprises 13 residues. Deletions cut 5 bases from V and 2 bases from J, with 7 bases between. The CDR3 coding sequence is TGTGCCAGCAGCCGCAGGGCCTACAATGAGCAGTTCTTC. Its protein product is CASSRRAYNEQFF.

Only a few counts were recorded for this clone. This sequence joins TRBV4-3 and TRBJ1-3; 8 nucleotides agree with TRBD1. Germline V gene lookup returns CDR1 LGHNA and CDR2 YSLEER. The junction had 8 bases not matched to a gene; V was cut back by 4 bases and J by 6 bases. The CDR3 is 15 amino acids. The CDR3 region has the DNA TGCGCCAGCAGCCTTGGACAGGGAGGCATAAACACCATATATTTT. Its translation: CASSLGQGGINTIYF.

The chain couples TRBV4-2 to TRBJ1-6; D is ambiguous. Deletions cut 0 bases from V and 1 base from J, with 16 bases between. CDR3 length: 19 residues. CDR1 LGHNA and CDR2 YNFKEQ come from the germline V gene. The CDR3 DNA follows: TGTGCCAGCAGCCAAGATTCTCGTGGACTCTTGTCCTATAATTCACCCCTCCACTTT. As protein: CASSQDSRGLLSYNSPLHF.